The sequence of this T cell receptor (beta chain) was determined in a study of post-analysis software for immune sequencing data. Study-wide results and limits: About 5 TRBV segments occurring more often in patients than controls included TRBV5-6, TRBV5-1 and TRBV20-1.

The TCR beta cDNA libraries contained unique molecular identifiers. TCRdb reprocessed the PCR reads via MiXCR and lists one record per CDR3 protein. In the table there are about 260,000 distinct CDR3 sequences, 35% to 45% of which are singletons. Germline CDR1 reads SGHVS; CDR2 reads FNYEAQ. Unmatched junction bases numbered 10, after V lost 1 base and J lost 1 base. There are 18 residues in the CDR3. A note on this clonotype: The antigen is not known.

V and J are TRBV7-6 and TRBJ2-4; 7 nucleotides agree with TRBD2. This TCR was sampled from a girl aged 5 to 17 with multiple sclerosis. What was sequenced was blood. The CDR3 nucleotides read TGTGCCAGCAGCTTAGATTTGGGAGGGGTCGGGGCCAAAAACATTCAGTACTTC. This encodes CASSLDLGGVGAKNIQYF.